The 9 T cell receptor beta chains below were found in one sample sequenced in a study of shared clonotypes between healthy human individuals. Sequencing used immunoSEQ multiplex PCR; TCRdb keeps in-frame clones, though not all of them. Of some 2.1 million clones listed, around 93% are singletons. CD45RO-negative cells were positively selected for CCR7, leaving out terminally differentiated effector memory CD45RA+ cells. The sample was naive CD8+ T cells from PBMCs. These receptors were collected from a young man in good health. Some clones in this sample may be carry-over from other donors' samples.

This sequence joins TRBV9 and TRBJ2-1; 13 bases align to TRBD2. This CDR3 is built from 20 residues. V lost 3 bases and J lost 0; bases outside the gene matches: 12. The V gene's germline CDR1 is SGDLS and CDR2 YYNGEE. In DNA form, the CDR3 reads TGTGCCAGCAGCGCAGACGGGACTAGCGGGATTTACTACTCCTACAATGAGCAGTTCTTC. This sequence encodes CASSADGTSGIYYSYNEQFF.

CDR3 coding DNA: TGTGCCAGCAGCTCACAGACAGGGCAAGTCTACGAGCAGTACTTC. It specifies CASSSQTGQVYEQYF. J is TRBJ2-7 and V is TRBV2; 7 positions match TRBD1. Trimming at V came to 6 bases and at J to 3 bases, leaving 11 bases not matched to a gene. Per the germline V gene, CDR1 is SNHLY and CDR2 is FYNNEI. CDR3 length: 15 amino acids.

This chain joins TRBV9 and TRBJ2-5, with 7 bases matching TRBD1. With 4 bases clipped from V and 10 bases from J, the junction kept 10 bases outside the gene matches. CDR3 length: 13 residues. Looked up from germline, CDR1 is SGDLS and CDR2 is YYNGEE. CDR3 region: CASSTGQADGQYF. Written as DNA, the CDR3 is TGTGCCAGCAGCACCGGACAGGCTGATGGCCAGTACTTC.

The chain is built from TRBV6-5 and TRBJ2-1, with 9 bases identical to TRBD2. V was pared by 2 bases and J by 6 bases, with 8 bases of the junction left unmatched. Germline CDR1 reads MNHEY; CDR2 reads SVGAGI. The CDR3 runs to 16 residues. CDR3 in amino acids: CASSYGLAGYLNEQFF. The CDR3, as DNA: TGTGCCAGCAGTTACGGCCTAGCGGGATACCTCAATGAGCAGTTCTTC.

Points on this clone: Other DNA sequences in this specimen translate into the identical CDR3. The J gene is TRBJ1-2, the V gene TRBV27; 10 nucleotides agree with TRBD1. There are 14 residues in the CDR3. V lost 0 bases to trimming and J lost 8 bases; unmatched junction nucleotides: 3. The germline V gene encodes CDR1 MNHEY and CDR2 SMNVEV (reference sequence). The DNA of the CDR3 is TGTGCCAGCAGTTTATCGACAGGGGGCGACGGCTACACCTTC. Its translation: CASSLSTGGDGYTF.

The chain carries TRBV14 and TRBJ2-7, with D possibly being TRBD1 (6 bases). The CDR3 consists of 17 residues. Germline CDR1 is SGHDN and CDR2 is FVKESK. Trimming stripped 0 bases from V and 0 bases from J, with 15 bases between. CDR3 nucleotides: TGTGCCAGCAGCCAAGATGACTACAGGGAAAGCTCCTACGAGCAGTACTTC. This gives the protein CASSQDDYRESSYEQYF.

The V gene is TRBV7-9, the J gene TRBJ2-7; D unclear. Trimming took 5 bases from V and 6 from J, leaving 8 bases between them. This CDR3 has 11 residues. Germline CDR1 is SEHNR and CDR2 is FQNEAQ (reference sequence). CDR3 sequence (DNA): TGTGCCAGCAGCGGGATGAGCGAGCAGTACTTC. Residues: CASSGMSEQYF.

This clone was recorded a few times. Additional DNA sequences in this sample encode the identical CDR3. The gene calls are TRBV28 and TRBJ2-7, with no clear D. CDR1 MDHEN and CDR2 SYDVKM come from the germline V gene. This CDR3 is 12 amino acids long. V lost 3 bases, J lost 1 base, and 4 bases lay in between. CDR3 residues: CASSFGSYEQYF. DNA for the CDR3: TGTGCCAGCAGTTTTGGGTCCTACGAGCAGTACTTC.

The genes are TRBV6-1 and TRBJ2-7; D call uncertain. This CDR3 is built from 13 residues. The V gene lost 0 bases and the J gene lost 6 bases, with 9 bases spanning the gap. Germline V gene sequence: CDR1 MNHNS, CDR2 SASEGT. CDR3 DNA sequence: TGTGCCAGCAGTGAAGCCAATCTAGGCGAGCAGTACTTC. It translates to CASSEANLGEQYF.